Here is one T cell receptor (beta chain) with its context. What it binds is not known. This entry comes from a study of T-cell memory formation after mild COVID-19. Study observations and caveats: A second wave expanding day 15 to 37 was CD4+-biased; contracting clones were balanced. Prior to infection, memory already included some responding clones, suggesting cross-reactive memory joined. The main location of contracting CD4+ clones was CM and EM, and that of contracting CD8+ clones was EMRA.

CDR1 and CDR2 from the germline V gene are SGHDT and YYEEEE. Between the trimmed V and J ends, which lost 1 base and 1 base, there was a span of 16 bases. The CDR3 totals 17 residues. The 5'RACE method, run with constant-segment primers, produced TCR alpha and TCR beta cDNA libraries (carrying sample barcodes and UMIs). TCRdb processed the 5' RACE reads anew with MiXCR; each CDR3 protein has one entry. Of around 420,000 distinct CDR3 sequences listed, 24% are singletons. The sample taken for sequencing was PBMCs or a T cell subset sorted from them (not recorded which). This clonotype originated in an adult woman who had mild COVID-19 (a few samples of this study predate the infection). Cell type and time point are not known. This chain uses TRBV5-6 with TRBJ2-3; D perhaps matches TRBD1 (6 bases). CDR3 region: CASSLTGNVPRTDTQYF. The CDR3 DNA follows: TGTGCCAGCAGCTTGACAGGGAATGTCCCCCGCACAGATACGCAGTATTTT.